The 14 T cell receptor beta chains listed next were all sequenced from one sample in a study of vaccination and CD4 T cells after COVID-19. These receptors lack a known antigen. Cultured CD4+ T-cell DNA underwent Oncomine TCR Beta short-read sequencing. TCRdb processed the PCR reads anew with MiXCR; each CDR3 protein has one entry. The table records roughly 16,000 distinct CDR3 sequences, about three quarters of them present only once. Specified treatment: roughly 11-day PBMC culture with coronavirus spike peptide pools or control peptides (ViraFEST assay). The sample was CD4+ T cells from blood, cultured in vitro. The receptors originated from a human donor who had recovered from COVID-19.

CDR3 coding DNA: TGTGCCAGCAGTACTTACCGGGACAGGGGACGGGGTCAGCCCCAGCATTTT. It encodes CASSTYRDRGRGQPQHF. The chain uses TRBV27 and TRBJ1-5; 10 bases agree with TRBD1. V trimming: 5 bases; J trimming: 6 bases; junction bases outside the gene matches: 13. CDR1 is MNHEY, CDR2 SMNVEV, per germline (reference sequence). This CDR3 is 17 amino acids long.

The chain has TRBV9 and TRBJ1-1, with 7 bases matching TRBD1. This CDR3 is 13 amino acids long. Looked up from germline, CDR1 is SGDLS and CDR2 is YYNGEE. J lost 1 base, V lost 6 bases, and 3 bases had no gene match. The CDR3 sequence: CASNNRGNTEAFF. CDR3 bases: TGTGCCAGCAACAACAGGGGGAACACTGAAGCTTTCTTT.

The J gene is TRBJ1-2, the V gene TRBV6-1, with TRBD1 identical over 9 bases. The CDR3 has 14 residues. Germline CDR1 reads MNHNS; CDR2 reads SASEGT. Trimming removed 6 bases from V and 6 bases from J; junction bases left unmatched: 8. The CDR3, as DNA: TGTGCCAGCAGGCCCCCGGGACAGGGAAATGGCTACACCTTC. It translates to CASRPPGQGNGYTF.

A few counts support this clonotype. The chain combines TRBV19 with TRBJ1-2, with D unclear. V was pared by 7 bases and J by 2 bases, with 14 bases between. This CDR3 comprises 14 residues. The germline CDR1 and CDR2 sequences are LNHDA and SQIVND (reference sequence). The CDR3 sequence: CASTDLGFNYGYTF. CDR3 coding DNA: TGTGCCAGTACGGATTTGGGTTTCAACTATGGCTACACCTTC.

The CDR3 DNA is TGTGCCAGCAGGGGACAGGGGACGAGCGAGCAGTACTTC. It yields the protein CASRGQGTSEQYF. The chain recombines TRBV27 with TRBJ2-7, with 10 bases identical to TRBD1. The CDR3 is made up of 13 amino acids. V shed 6 bases, J shed 6 bases, and the junction held 5 bases outside the gene matches. Germline loops: CDR1 MNHEY, CDR2 SMNVEV (reference sequence).

CDR3 residues: CSARHGTGRDQPQHF. Here the CDR3 DNA reads TGCAGTGCTAGACATGGGACAGGGCGCGATCAGCCCCAGCATTTT. The J gene is TRBJ1-5, the V gene TRBV20-1, with 9 bases lining up with TRBD1. The J segment lost 5 bases and the V segment lost 2 bases, leaving 7 bases of the junction unmatched. This CDR3 is built from 15 residues. Germline V gene sequence: CDR1 DFQATT, CDR2 SNEGSKA (reference sequence).

This chain uses TRBV21-1 with TRBJ2-7; the table's D call, TRBD2, has no DNA check behind it. TRBV21-1 is flagged as a pseudogene. The CDR3 covers 14 residues. Written as DNA, the CDR3 is TGTGCCAGCAGCTCGGGGGAGGGCCGAGAAGAGCAGTACTTC. Protein: CASSSGEGREEQYF.

The rearrangement joins TRBV7-2 to TRBJ2-3, with TRBD2 matching 8 bases. Germline V gives CDR1 SGHTA, CDR2 FQGNSA. This CDR3 has 15 residues. V lost 4 bases and J lost 3; bases outside the gene matches: 6. CDR3 sequence: CASSSTGTRTDTQYF. CDR3 nucleotide sequence: TGTGCCAGCAGCTCCACCGGGACTAGAACAGATACGCAGTATTTT.

This CDR3 reads CSASIGTQWEQYF. Here the CDR3 DNA reads TGCAGTGCAAGTATCGGGACCCAGTGGGAGCAGTACTTC. The gene calls are TRBV20-1 and TRBJ2-7; D could derive from TRBD1 or TRBD2 (5 bases each). The V end was cut by 6 bases, the J end by 7 bases, with 19 bases between. The CDR3 contains 13 residues. Germline V gives CDR1 DFQATT, CDR2 SNEGSKA (reference sequence).

This clonotype was counted a few times. J is TRBJ2-3 and V is TRBV6-1; 7 bases fit TRBD2. CDR1 is MNHNS and CDR2 is SASEGT in the germline V gene. The V and J ends lost 6 bases and 0 bases, in that order; junction bases with no gene match: 6. The CDR3 extends over 15 amino acids. The CDR3 nucleotides read TGTGCCAGCAGAGCACGGGAGGCCAGCACAGATACGCAGTATTTT. Translating gives CASRAREASTDTQYF.

This clonotype has a single count. The chain is built from TRBV7-2 and TRBJ2-5; D remains ambiguous. The germline gives CDR1 SGHTA, CDR2 FQGNSA. This CDR3 is built from 12 residues. Trimming pared 2 bases from V and 5 bases from J, leaving 6 bases between. CDR3 sequence (DNA): TGTGCCAGCAGCTTATACTCGGAGACCCAGTACTTC. Translation: CASSLYSETQYF.

V gene TRBV6-1 combines with J gene TRBJ1-1, with TRBD1 as a possible D gene (5 bases). CDR1 is MNHNS and CDR2 is SASEGT in the germline V gene. The CDR3 consists of 13 residues. V was shortened by 5 bases and J by 1 base, with 8 bases between the two germline ends. The CDR3 loop is CASSRQQNTEAFF. As DNA, the CDR3 is TGTGCCAGCAGTCGACAGCAGAACACTGAAGCTTTCTTT.

The chain carries TRBV12-3 or TRBV12-4 and TRBJ2-7, with D tentatively TRBD1 (6 bases). Deletions cut 0 bases from V and 5 bases from J, with 14 bases between. The CDR3 runs 15 residues. CDR3 region: CASSLARQGRHEQYF. The CDR3 region has the DNA TGTGCCAGCAGTTTAGCGCGTCAGGGGCGGCACGAGCAGTACTTC.

The genes are TRBV29-1 and TRBJ2-5; D may be TRBD1 (5 bases). The V gene's germline CDR1 is SQVTM and CDR2 ANQGSEA. CDR3 length: 13 residues. V dropped 2 bases and J dropped 5 bases, with 12 bases sitting between them. CDR3 amino acids: CSVEQGNGETQYF. Written as DNA, the CDR3 is TGCAGCGTTGAACAGGGCAATGGGGAGACCCAGTACTTC.